This T cell receptor (beta chain) was recorded in a study of blood T cell repertoires in COVID-19. Looking at the study overall: From the United States, Italy and Spain came samples of acute and convalescent COVID-19.

The V gene end was trimmed by 4 bases and the J gene end by 1 base; junction bases not matched to a gene: 3. CDR3 size: 14 residues. Per the germline V gene, CDR1 is LGHDT and CDR2 is YNNKEL (reference sequence). Libraries were prepared by immunoSEQ multiplex PCR; TCRdb keeps only in-frame clonotypes and omits some of them. In the table there are around 210,000 clones, approximately 82% of which are singletons. A remark on this clone: Other DNA sequences in the same sample also yield this CDR3.

The receptor was isolated from a human donor in a cohort sampled during active COVID-19. The sample comprised peripheral blood. The chain is built from TRBV3-1 (or the pseudogene TRBV3-2) and TRBJ2-5; 7 bases map to TRBD1. Here the CDR3 reads CASSRQGPQETQYF. The DNA of the CDR3 is TGTGCCAGCAGCCGACAGGGCCCCCAAGAGACCCAGTACTTC.